This T cell receptor beta chain was identified in a study of blood T cell repertoires in COVID-19. Clones were sequenced by immunoSEQ multiplex PCR, and TCRdb holds only the in-frame ones, with some missing. In the table there are 23,000 or so clones, roughly 84% of which are singletons. Germline lookup yields CDR1 MNHEY and CDR2 SMNVEV (reference sequence). The V gene end was trimmed by 2 bases and the J gene end by 4 bases; junction bases not matched to a gene: 4. CDR3 size: 16 residues. Sequencing was done on a sample of peripheral blood. This chain links TRBV27 with TRBJ2-3; 12 bases map to TRBD2. The sequence was collected from a man between 50 and 59 years old with active COVID-19. CDR3 sequence: CASSLMGTSGPDTQYF. DNA for the CDR3: TGTGCCAGCAGTTTAATGGGGACTAGCGGGCCAGATACGCAGTATTTT.